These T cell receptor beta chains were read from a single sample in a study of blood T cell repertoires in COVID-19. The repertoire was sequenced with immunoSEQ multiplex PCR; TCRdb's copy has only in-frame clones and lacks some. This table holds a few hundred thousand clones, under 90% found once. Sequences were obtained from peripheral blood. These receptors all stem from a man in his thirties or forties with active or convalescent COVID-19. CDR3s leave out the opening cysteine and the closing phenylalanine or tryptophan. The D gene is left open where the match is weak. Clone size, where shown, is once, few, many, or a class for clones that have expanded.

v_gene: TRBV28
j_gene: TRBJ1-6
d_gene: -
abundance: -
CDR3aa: ASTGIHPSTLGDSPLH

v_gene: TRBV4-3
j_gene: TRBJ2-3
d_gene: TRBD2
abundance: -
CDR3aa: ASSQDRGLAGYSTDTQY

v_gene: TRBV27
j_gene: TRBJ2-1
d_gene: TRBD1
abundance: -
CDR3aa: ASSGDRVNEQF

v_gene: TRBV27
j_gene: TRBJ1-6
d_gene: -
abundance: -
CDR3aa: ASSLLLGSPLH

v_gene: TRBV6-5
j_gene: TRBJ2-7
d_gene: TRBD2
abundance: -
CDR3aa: ASRTSGSSYEQY

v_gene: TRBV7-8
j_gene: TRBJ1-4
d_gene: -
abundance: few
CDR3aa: ASSLGRLPSFELF

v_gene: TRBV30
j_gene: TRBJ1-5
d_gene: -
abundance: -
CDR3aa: AWSPQGSQPQH

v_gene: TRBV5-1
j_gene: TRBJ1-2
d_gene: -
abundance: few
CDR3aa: ASSLAQGEFNYGYT

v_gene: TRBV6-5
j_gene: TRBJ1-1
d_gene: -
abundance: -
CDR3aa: ASHSLSEAF

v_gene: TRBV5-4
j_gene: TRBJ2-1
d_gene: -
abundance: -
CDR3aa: ASSHGTAVYNEQF

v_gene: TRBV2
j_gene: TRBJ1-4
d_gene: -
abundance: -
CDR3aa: ASTKGGRREKLF

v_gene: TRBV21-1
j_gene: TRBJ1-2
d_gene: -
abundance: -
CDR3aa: ASSKREAYGYT

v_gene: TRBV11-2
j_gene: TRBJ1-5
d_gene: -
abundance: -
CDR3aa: ASSPTGRADGPQH

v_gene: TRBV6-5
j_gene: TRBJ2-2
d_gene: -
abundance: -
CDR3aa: ACRPANTGELF

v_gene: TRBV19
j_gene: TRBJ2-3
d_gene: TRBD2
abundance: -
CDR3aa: ASSLLAGVGDTQY

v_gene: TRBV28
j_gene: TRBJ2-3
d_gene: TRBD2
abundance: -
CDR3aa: ASRAGTSTDTQY

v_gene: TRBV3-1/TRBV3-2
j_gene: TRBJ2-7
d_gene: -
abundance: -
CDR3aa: ASSHQGGQY

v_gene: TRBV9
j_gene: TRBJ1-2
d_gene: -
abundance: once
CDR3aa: ASRTGREGSGGYT

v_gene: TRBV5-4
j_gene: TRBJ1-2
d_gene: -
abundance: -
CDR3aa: ASSSTSYGYT

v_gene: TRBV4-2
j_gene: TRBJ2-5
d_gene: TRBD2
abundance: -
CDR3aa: ASSRAGNQETQY

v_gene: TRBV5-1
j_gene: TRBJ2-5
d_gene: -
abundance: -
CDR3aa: ASSFAGGTKETQY

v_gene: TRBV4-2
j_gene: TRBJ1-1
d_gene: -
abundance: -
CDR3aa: ASSSDRMNTEAF

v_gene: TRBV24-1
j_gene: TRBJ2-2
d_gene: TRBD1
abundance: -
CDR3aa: ATSDLWTGASGELF

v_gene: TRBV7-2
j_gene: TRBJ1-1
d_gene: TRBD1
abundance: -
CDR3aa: ASSPTGGSTEAF

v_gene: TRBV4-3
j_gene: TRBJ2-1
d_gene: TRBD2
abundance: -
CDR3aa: ASSQGTSGRAKDEQF

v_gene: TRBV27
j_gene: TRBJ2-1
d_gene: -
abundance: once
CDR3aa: ASSLRGGADNEQF

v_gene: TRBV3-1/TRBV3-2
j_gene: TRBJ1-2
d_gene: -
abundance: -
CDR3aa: ASSQVVIRGLHYGYT

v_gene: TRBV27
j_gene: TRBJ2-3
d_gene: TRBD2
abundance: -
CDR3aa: ASRRGGTTDTQY